Listed below are T cell receptor beta chains from one sample, sequenced in a study of blood T cell repertoires in COVID-19. Profiling relied on immunoSEQ multiplex PCR, and the TCRdb table lists in-frame clones only, not all of them. In the table there are about 150,000 clones, around 82% of which are singletons. Sequenced material: peripheral blood. Receptor source: a woman in her sixties or seventies who had recovered from COVID-19. Each CDR3 is given with its conserved first and last residue. D genes are given only for firm matches. Size tells how often a clone was seen (once, few, many) or the class of an expanded clone, and some rows leave it out.

j_call,v_call,d_call,clone_size,cdr3_nt,cdr3_aa
TRBJ1-2,TRBV19,.,.,TGTGCCAGTAACCTACGACATGGCCCCTATGGCTACACCTTC,CASNLRHGPYGYTF
TRBJ2-3,TRBV7-3,TRBD2,.,TGTGCCAGCAGCTTAACCCGCGGGGGGAACACAGATACGCAGTATTTT,CASSLTRGGNTDTQYF
TRBJ2-7,TRBV10-3,.,.,TGTGCCATCAGTGAGTGGGTGGGGGCACTTAACTACGAGCAGTACTTC,CAISEWVGALNYEQYF
TRBJ2-7,TRBV5-4,TRBD2,.,TGTGCCAGCAGCTTGCCGGGACTAGCGCTTAACGAGCAGTACTTC,CASSLPGLALNEQYF
TRBJ2-3,TRBV6-1,.,.,TGTGCCAGCAGTGAGCGGGGTGGGGGAGATACGCAGTATTTT,CASSERGGGDTQYF
TRBJ2-3,TRBV30,TRBD2,.,TGTGCCTGGGGGATAGCGGGGGGGCAGACAGATACGCAGTATTTT,CAWGIAGGQTDTQYF
TRBJ1-6,TRBV4-1,.,.,TGCGCCAGCAGCCAAACCCCTGGGGGGATCCCCCTCCACTTT,CASSQTPGGIPLHF
TRBJ2-5,TRBV7-2,TRBD1,.,TGTGCCAGCAGCTTGGGACAGGTCGGACAGACCCAGTACTTC,CASSLGQVGQTQYF
TRBJ2-1,TRBV2,.,.,TGTGCCAGCAGTGAAGCGCCTCCCTGGCGGCGGACCTACAATGAGCAGTTCTTC,CASSEAPPWRRTYNEQFF
TRBJ2-3,TRBV7-3,.,.,TGTGCCAGCAGCCAAAGACCGGGAGATACGCAGTATTTT,CASSQRPGDTQYF
TRBJ1-6,TRBV5-4,.,.,TGTGCCAGCAGCAACCAAAACAGGGCCCGCCATTCACCCCTCCACTTT,CASSNQNRARHSPLHF
TRBJ2-7,TRBV2,.,few,TGTGCCAGCAGTGCCGGGGATTTGTCCTACGAGCAGTACTTC,CASSAGDLSYEQYF
TRBJ2-6,TRBV18,.,.,TGTGCCAGCTCCCTCGGGGGACTCCCGAGCTCTGGGGCCAACGTCCTGACTTTC,CASSLGGLPSSGANVLTF
TRBJ1-6,TRBV5-1,TRBD1,few,TGCGCCAGCAGCCGGGACAGAGGGGGAAATAATTCACCCCTCCACTTT,CASSRDRGGNNSPLHF
TRBJ1-5,TRBV12-3/TRBV12-4,.,few,TGTGCCAGCAGTTTTCACAGGGAGTACCCCCAGCATTTT,CASSFHREYPQHF
TRBJ1-2,TRBV6-6,.,few,TGTGCCAGCAGAGAACAGGGTCATGATGGCTACACCTTC,CASREQGHDGYTF
TRBJ2-5,TRBV6-1,TRBD2,.,TGTGCCAGCAGTGATGGTAGCGGGGGGGGGTACCAAGAGACCCAGTACTTC,CASSDGSGGGYQETQYF
TRBJ2-1,TRBV21-1,.,.,TGTGCCAGCAGCAAAGCGGCGGGGGTTGAATTGATTGAGCAGTTCTTC,CASSKAAGVELIEQFF
TRBJ2-1,TRBV5-1,.,many,TGCGCCAGCAGCTTGAACGGGAATGAGCAGTTCTTC,CASSLNGNEQFF
TRBJ2-7,TRBV29-1,.,.,TGCAGCGTCAGGGTCCCATCCTACGAGCAGTACTTC,CSVRVPSYEQYF
TRBJ2-3,TRBV9,.,.,TGTGCCAGCAGCGATTCCAGAAGCACAGATACGCAGTATTTT,CASSDSRSTDTQYF
TRBJ1-1,TRBV11-1,.,.,TGTGCCAGCAGCTTTCCCAAGAGGTCTGAAGCTTTCTTT,CASSFPKRSEAFF
TRBJ1-2,TRBV6-1,.,few,TGTGCCAGCAGTGAAGGGGGGGGCTATGGCTACACCTTC,CASSEGGGYGYTF
TRBJ2-1,TRBV11-2,TRBD2,.,TGTGCCAGCAGCTTAGCGCGGGAGTGGTATGAGCAGTTCTTC,CASSLAREWYEQFF
TRBJ1-1,TRBV6-5,.,.,TGTGCCAGCAGCCGAATGGGGGGGGCGACTGAAGCTTTCTTT,CASSRMGGATEAFF
TRBJ2-7,TRBV2,TRBD1,.,TGTGCCAGCACTATGGACAGGGGGCACTCCTACGAGCAGTACTTC,CASTMDRGHSYEQYF
TRBJ2-4,TRBV5-1,TRBD2,once,TGCGCCAGCAGCCACCCGGGGGGGGGTGACATTCAGTACTTC,CASSHPGGGDIQYF
TRBJ1-4,TRBV4-3,TRBD1,.,TGCGCCAGCAGCCAGTCTGGGAACAGGGGTGAAAAACTGTTTTTT,CASSQSGNRGEKLFF
TRBJ2-1,TRBV4-2,TRBD2,.,TGTGCCAGCAGCCAAGATGTTCGGGGCGGGAGCTCCTACAATGAGCAGTTCTTC,CASSQDVRGGSSYNEQFF
TRBJ2-1,TRBV27,.,.,TGTGCCAGCAGTTTTTGGGGCAGGGGAAGGCTCAGCTCCTACAATGAGCAGTTCTTC,CASSFWGRGRLSSYNEQFF
TRBJ2-7,TRBV6-5,TRBD2,.,TGTGCCAGCAGCCGGTGGACTAGCGGGAGTGGAGAGCAGTACTTC,CASSRWTSGSGEQYF
TRBJ1-1,TRBV3-1/TRBV3-2,.,.,TGTGCCAGCAGCCAAGGTCTAGGGGCTGAAGCTTTCTTT,CASSQGLGAEAFF
TRBJ2-3,TRBV2,.,.,TGTGCCAGCAGTGACACATTATCGGGGGAGACAGATACGCAGTATTTT,CASSDTLSGETDTQYF
TRBJ1-2,TRBV5-1,.,.,TGCGCCAGCAGCTTGGAGACAGGTTCGAGCTACACCTTC,CASSLETGSSYTF
TRBJ1-2,TRBV2,TRBD1,once,TGTGCCAGCAGCCGGACAGGGGAGTATTATGGCTACACCTTC,CASSRTGEYYGYTF
TRBJ1-2,TRBV28,.,.,TGTGCCAGCAGTTTATGGGGTGTGGGCGACTATGGCTACACCTTC,CASSLWGVGDYGYTF
TRBJ2-2,TRBV9,TRBD1,.,TGTGCCAGCAGCGTACCCGACAGGGTCGACACCGGGGAGCTGTTTTTT,CASSVPDRVDTGELFF
TRBJ2-3,TRBV30,TRBD2,.,TGTGCCTGGAGTGTAAAAAGTCTGGGCGGGGGGCCAGATACGCAGTATTTT,CAWSVKSLGGGPDTQYF
TRBJ1-5,TRBV19,.,.,TGTGCCAGTAGTATGGGGGGGCTTCGGCCCCAGCATTTT,CASSMGGLRPQHF
TRBJ2-1,TRBV5-1,.,.,TGCGCCAGCACCCCACCCCCGGGTGAGCAGTTCTTC,CASTPPPGEQFF
TRBJ2-1,TRBV18,.,.,TGTGCCAGCTCACCCTTACGCAGCGGTGAGCAGTTCTTC,CASSPLRSGEQFF
TRBJ1-4,TRBV4-2,.,.,TGTGCCAGCAGCCAAGGGAGGGAAGGCGAAAAACTGTTTTTT,CASSQGREGEKLFF
TRBJ2-7,TRBV19,TRBD1,.,TGTGCCAGTAGTCGCCGGGACAGGGCAAGGGAGCAGTACTTC,CASSRRDRAREQYF
TRBJ2-3,TRBV30,TRBD2,.,TGTGCCTGGAGTGTACGGCTAGCGGGGAGCACAGATACGCAGTATTTT,CAWSVRLAGSTDTQYF
TRBJ1-4,TRBV18,.,.,TGTGCCAGCTCACCACCTCGCCCCCCCGGGACACATAATGAAAAACTGTTTTTT,CASSPPRPPGTHNEKLFF
TRBJ1-6,TRBV28,.,.,TGTGCCAGCAGTTTAGTCCAGGCCAATTCACCCCTCCACTTT,CASSLVQANSPLHF
TRBJ1-2,TRBV19,.,.,TGTGCCAGTAGACCGGGAGGGGACTATGGCTACACCTTC,CASRPGGDYGYTF
TRBJ1-3,TRBV6-5,.,.,TGTGCCAGCAGTCCCCGGGTGGGGACTGCCATATATTTT,CASSPRVGTAIYF
TRBJ2-1,TRBV7-2,.,.,TGTGCCAGCACCCCAGGGGCTAGCTTCGATGAGCAGTTCTTC,CASTPGASFDEQFF
TRBJ2-3,TRBV11-2,TRBD2,.,TGTGCCAGCAGCCTACCTACTAGCGGGGGGTTGGGGACGCAGTATTTT,CASSLPTSGGLGTQYF
TRBJ1-6,TRBV4-3,.,.,TGCGCCAGCAGCCAAGATCGGTCGTCACCCCTCCACTTT,CASSQDRSSPLHF
TRBJ2-7,TRBV5-6,TRBD2,.,TGTGCCAGCAGCTCGGGACTAGCGGGAGTTGAGCAGTACTTC,CASSSGLAGVEQYF